This T cell receptor beta chain was recorded in a study of shared clonotypes between healthy human individuals (dated by TCRdb to about 2020). Broadly, across the study: The cohort included a few men and a couple of women between 18 and 49 years of age. To estimate repertoire size and how much clonotypes are shared between individuals, the study performed deep sequencing of blood TCR repertoires from roughly five healthy adults. Each donor's leukapheresis produced roughly between roughly 0.85 and 10 billion PBMCs. To increase sequencing depth and limit assay-specific biases, different laboratories used diverse techniques to prepare libraries and sequence TCR repertoires.

CDR1 SGHTA and CDR2 FQGNSA are derived from the germline V gene. Reading from cysteine to phenylalanine, the CDR3 counts 15 amino acids. The kept DNA is CDR3 alone, 45 bases in frame from the first base. V is cut back by 1 base and J by 7 bases, with 7 bases in the junction unmatched. Using the deep immunoSEQ assay, TCR CDR3 regions were amplified from genomic DNA by multiplex PCR. Extracted genomic DNA from each cell subset was distributed evenly across all wells of several immunoSEQ 96-well plates, and each plate was treated as a replicate. For unsorted PBMC, 300 ng genomic DNA, equal to approximately 30,000 T cell genomes, was loaded into each replicate PCR. Unsorted PBMC genomic DNA was sequenced across ten immunoSEQ deep assay plates. The purified libraries were quantified using a Qubit 3.0 fluorometer, sized with a Bioanalyzer 2100, and then quantified again using the KAPA Library Quantification kit. A separate single-read 150-cycle Illumina NextSeq 550 flow cell was used to sequence each immunoSEQ 96-well plate. In the paper's pipeline: Because the immunoSEQ output held only junctional sequences and lacked quality scores, the filtering could not match the filtering applied to full-length reads. Sequences were annotated with PyIR, a Python wrapper for IgBLAST v1.9, using IMGT germline references to assign V/J genes and CDR3. Reads were removed for weak V/J assignments (E-value above 1e-6), missing CDR3, stop codons, out-of-frame junctions, or ambiguous translated residues. V3J clonotypes were defined as sequences sharing an identical inferred V gene, J gene, and CDR3 amino acid sequence. Percentage overlap between repertoires was calculated by dividing the number of shared unique clonotypes by the size of the smaller repertoire. Repertoire richness was assessed with RTK rarefaction, the Chao1 estimator, and Recon v2.1 estimates of unobserved clonotypes. TCRdb took this table from immuneACCESS and kept in-frame rearrangements with V and J called. Such tables lack part of the clones; where checked against another copy, unresolved V genes explain under half of the gap, and the rest is unexplained. The V and J calls and the clone size are those of that table, but D and trimming were determined from the DNA. The table for this sample lists fewer than 550,000 clones; approximately 79% of them were counted only once. Around an eighth of the sample is taken by the ten largest.

With regard to this clone: The antigen it binds to is not known. Base quality data are lacking; no much larger clone is found one base away.

The research as a whole found: Sampling was restricted to blood, and TCR repertoires in tissue are likely to differ from TCR repertoires in blood. Based on pairwise subsampling, the degree of clonotype sharing among donors was expected to be affected by sequencing depth. Because the study included only a small number of donors, the genetic and exposure-history diversity represented was limited.

The donors were healthy, HIV-negative adults who had no recently reported acute infections or vaccinations. Every donor was a Caucasian adult residing in Nashville, Tennessee, USA. For unsorted samples, some 90 million PBMCs were counted, and genomic DNA was extracted using the QIAamp DNA Blood Mini kit. Blood was collected by leukapheresis, and PBMCs were isolated by Ficoll-Histopaque density gradient centrifugation and then cryopreserved in liquid nitrogen vapor phase. Sequenced: PBMCs. The chain is encoded by TRBV7-2 joined to TRBJ2-7, with 10 bases matching TRBD2. The TCR comes from a woman in her thirties or forties in good health. Some clones in this sample may be carry-over from other donors' samples. The CDR3 protein is CASSLVGLAGEEQYF. The DNA sequence reads TGTGCCAGCAGCTTAGTCGGCCTAGCGGGAGAAGAGCAGTACTTC.